The rows below give T cell receptor beta chains drawn from one sample of a study of OX40 agonist ivuxolimab in advanced cancers. Clones were read by immunoSEQ multiplex PCR, and TCRdb kept only the in-frame ones, dropping some. The sample includes around 80,000 clones, over 75% seen only once; the top ten take under 3.5%. This sample comprised CD4+ or CD8+ T cells sorted from blood, obtained in a trial of the OX40 agonist ivuxolimab. The receptors stem from an adult with an advanced solid tumor such as melanoma, head and neck, liver or kidney cancer. The CDR3 runs from the conserved cysteine through the conserved F or W. The order of the fields is V gene, D gene, J gene, clone size, CDR3 protein, CDR3 DNA. D genes are given only for firm matches. Rows give clone size only sometimes, using once, few, many, or a class for an expanded clone.

v_call: TRBV7-9; d_call: TRBD1; j_call: TRBJ1-5; clone_size: .; cdr3_aa: CASSLGTGFQPQHF; cdr3_nt: TGTGCCAGCAGCTTAGGGACAGGTTTTCAGCCCCAGCATTTT
v_call: TRBV7-2; d_call: .; j_call: TRBJ2-7; clone_size: .; cdr3_aa: CASSLQRSTYEQYF; cdr3_nt: TGTGCCAGCAGCTTACAGAGGTCTACCTACGAGCAGTACTTC
v_call: TRBV30; d_call: TRBD2; j_call: TRBJ2-1; clone_size: .; cdr3_aa: CAFRAAGGYNEQFF; cdr3_nt: TGTGCCTTTAGGGCGGCGGGGGGGTACAATGAGCAGTTCTTC
v_call: TRBV6-5; d_call: TRBD1; j_call: TRBJ1-2; clone_size: once; cdr3_aa: CASRKGDRANYGYTF; cdr3_nt: TGTGCCAGCAGGAAAGGGGACAGGGCTAACTATGGCTACACCTTC
v_call: TRBV10-3; d_call: .; j_call: TRBJ1-4; clone_size: .; cdr3_aa: CASAGSTNEKLFF; cdr3_nt: TGTGCCTCCGCGGGGTCTACTAATGAAAAACTGTTTTTT
v_call: TRBV19; d_call: TRBD1; j_call: TRBJ2-7; clone_size: .; cdr3_aa: CASAVRQGWSYEQYF; cdr3_nt: TGTGCCAGCGCCGTACGACAGGGGTGGTCCTACGAGCAGTACTTC
v_call: TRBV6-4; d_call: .; j_call: TRBJ2-7; clone_size: .; cdr3_aa: CASLSYEQYF; cdr3_nt: TGTGCCAGCCTTTCCTACGAGCAGTACTTC
v_call: TRBV28; d_call: .; j_call: TRBJ1-2; clone_size: .; cdr3_aa: CASSATLRGDYGYTF; cdr3_nt: TGTGCCAGCAGTGCTACGCTCAGGGGAGACTATGGCTACACCTTC
v_call: TRBV5-1; d_call: .; j_call: TRBJ1-2; clone_size: .; cdr3_aa: CASSLAVDLTYGYTF; cdr3_nt: TGCGCCAGCAGCTTGGCGGTGGATCTCACCTATGGCTACACCTTC
v_call: TRBV4-3; d_call: TRBD2; j_call: TRBJ2-2; clone_size: .; cdr3_aa: CASSQDRTSGEAGGELFF; cdr3_nt: TGCGCCAGCAGCCAAGATAGGACTAGCGGGGAGGCCGGCGGGGAGCTGTTTTTT
v_call: TRBV18; d_call: .; j_call: TRBJ1-2; clone_size: .; cdr3_aa: CASSPTGTNYGYTF; cdr3_nt: TGTGCCAGCTCACCAACGGGGACGAACTATGGCTACACCTTC
v_call: TRBV5-1; d_call: .; j_call: TRBJ2-5; clone_size: .; cdr3_aa: CASSQGTPPLTETQYF; cdr3_nt: TGCGCCAGCAGCCAAGGGACACCCCCGTTAACAGAGACCCAGTACTTC
v_call: TRBV6-5; d_call: TRBD1; j_call: TRBJ1-1; clone_size: .; cdr3_aa: CASRQGASWNTEAFF; cdr3_nt: TGTGCCAGCAGACAGGGGGCGAGTTGGAACACTGAAGCTTTCTTT
v_call: TRBV19; d_call: TRBD2; j_call: TRBJ2-1; clone_size: .; cdr3_aa: CASSSPGLALTRSYNEQFF; cdr3_nt: TGTGCCAGTAGTTCACCGGGACTAGCGCTTACTCGCTCCTACAATGAGCAGTTCTTC
v_call: TRBV30; d_call: TRBD2; j_call: TRBJ2-7; clone_size: medium-sized; cdr3_aa: CAWKGAGVLEQYF; cdr3_nt: TGTGCCTGGAAGGGCGCGGGGGTCCTAGAGCAGTACTTC
v_call: TRBV7-2; d_call: .; j_call: TRBJ2-7; clone_size: .; cdr3_aa: CASSLGRISGRGQYF; cdr3_nt: TGTGCCAGCAGCTTAGGTCGTATAAGCGGAAGGGGGCAGTACTTC
v_call: TRBV5-8; d_call: .; j_call: TRBJ2-7; clone_size: .; cdr3_aa: CASSPRRPTEQYF; cdr3_nt: TGTGCCAGCAGCCCCCGTAGACCTACGGAGCAGTACTTC
v_call: TRBV19; d_call: .; j_call: TRBJ1-2; clone_size: .; cdr3_aa: CASSIGPVGTFGYTF; cdr3_nt: TGTGCCAGTAGTATAGGCCCGGTGGGGACTTTTGGCTACACCTTC
v_call: TRBV4-3; d_call: .; j_call: TRBJ1-2; clone_size: .; cdr3_aa: CASSQVRDVRYGYTF; cdr3_nt: TGCGCCAGCAGCCAGGTTCGAGACGTACGCTATGGCTACACCTTC
v_call: TRBV29-1; d_call: .; j_call: TRBJ2-7; clone_size: .; cdr3_aa: CSVGRGSYEQYF; cdr3_nt: TGCAGCGTTGGTAGGGGCTCCTACGAGCAGTACTTC
v_call: TRBV7-9; d_call: .; j_call: TRBJ1-3; clone_size: .; cdr3_aa: CASSASGNTIYF; cdr3_nt: TGTGCCAGCAGCGCGTCTGGAAACACCATATATTTT
v_call: TRBV4-3; d_call: .; j_call: TRBJ2-1; clone_size: many; cdr3_aa: CASSQASGSSYGNEQFF; cdr3_nt: TGCGCCAGCAGCCAAGCCTCCGGGTCCTCCTACGGGAATGAGCAGTTCTTC
v_call: TRBV5-5; d_call: TRBD1; j_call: TRBJ2-7; clone_size: .; cdr3_aa: CASSLIWQGVHEQYF; cdr3_nt: TGTGCCAGCAGCTTAATATGGCAGGGGGTACACGAGCAGTACTTC